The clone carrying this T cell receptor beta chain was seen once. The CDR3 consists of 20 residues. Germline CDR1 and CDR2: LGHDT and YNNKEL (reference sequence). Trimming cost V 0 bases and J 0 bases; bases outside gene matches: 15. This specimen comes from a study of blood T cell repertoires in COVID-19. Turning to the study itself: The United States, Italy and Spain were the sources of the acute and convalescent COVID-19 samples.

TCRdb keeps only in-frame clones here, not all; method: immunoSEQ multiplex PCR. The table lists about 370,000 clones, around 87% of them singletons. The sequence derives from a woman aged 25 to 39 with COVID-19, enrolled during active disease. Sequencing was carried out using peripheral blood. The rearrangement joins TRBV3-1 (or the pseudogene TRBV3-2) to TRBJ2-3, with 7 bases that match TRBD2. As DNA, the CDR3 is TGTGCCAGCAGCCAAGATTCTCGAGCTAGCGGTGGTTATAGCACAGATACGCAGTATTTT. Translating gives CASSQDSRASGGYSTDTQYF.